Below are 15 T cell receptor beta chains sequenced from a single sample in a study of vaccination effects on CD4 cells after COVID-19. Libraries were prepared by immunoSEQ multiplex PCR; TCRdb keeps only in-frame clonotypes and omits some of them. The repertoire includes 20,000 to 30,000 clones, over 75% of them detected once, and around 6.5% sits in the top ten. These TCRs' antigens remain unknown. Ahead of sequencing, the ViraFEST assay grew antigen-specific CD4+ T cells using viral peptide pools. CD4+ T cells were isolated after nine to ten days of culture. The cohort was immunized with two doses of either the BNT162b2 or mRNA-1273 vaccine. This specimen consisted of CD4+ T cells from PBMCs cultured with SARS-CoV-2 spike peptides, obtained after COVID-19 vaccination. The receptors stem from a human donor who received a COVID-19 vaccine. Some clones in this sample may be carry-over from other donors' samples.

The genes are TRBV5-1 and TRBJ2-3; weak D call: TRBD1 (5 bases). This CDR3 region has 15 residues. Trimming left V 0 bases short and J 2 bases short, with 10 bases between. Germline V lookup: CDR1 SGHRS, CDR2 YFSETQ. In DNA, the CDR3 is TGCGCCAGCAGCTTGGGTTCAGGGTACACAGATACGCAGTATTTT. Its translation is CASSLGSGYTDTQYF.

This chain uses TRBV10-2 with TRBJ2-3, with a weak D call TRBD1 (5 bases). Germline values: CDR1 WSHSY, CDR2 SAAADI. The CDR3 totals 13 residues. Trimming took off 2 bases at V and 3 bases at J, with 6 bases between the two ends. Here the CDR3 reads CASSEPGTDTQYF. The CDR3 nucleotides are TGCGCCAGCAGTGAGCCAGGGACAGATACGCAGTATTTT.

The chain couples TRBV5-1 to TRBJ1-2; D is uncertain. This CDR3 contains 11 residues. Germline V lookup: CDR1 SGHRS, CDR2 YFSETQ. V lost 0 bases, J lost 4 bases, and 1 base lay in between. Written as DNA, the CDR3 is TGCGCCAGCAGCTTGGGCTATGGCTACACCTTC. Its translation is CASSLGYGYTF.

The chain carries TRBV9 and TRBJ2-5; TRBD1 is a possible D gene (6 bases). V lost 0 bases and J lost 5, with 11 bases in between. The CDR3 has 14 residues. Per the germline V gene, CDR1 is SGDLS and CDR2 is YYNGEE. The CDR3 DNA reads as TGTGCCAGCAGCGTAGCTTGGCAGGGGGAGACCCAGTACTTC. As protein: CASSVAWQGETQYF.

The rearrangement joins TRBV25-1 to TRBJ2-1; the match to TRBD1 covers 8 bases. The junction had 7 bases not matched to a gene; V was cut back by 3 bases and J by 3 bases. CDR3 length: 16 residues. CDR1 MGHDK and CDR2 SYGVNS come from the germline V gene. The CDR3 nucleotides read TGTGCCAGCAGTGACCCCAGGGGGCGCTACTACAATGAGCAGTTCTTC. Translating gives CASSDPRGRYYNEQFF.

V gene TRBV6-4 combines with J gene TRBJ2-7; D is uncertain. V lost 4 bases to trimming and J lost 4 bases, with 20 bases between them. This CDR3 region has 16 residues. In germline, CDR1 is MRHNA, CDR2 SNTAGT. The CDR3: CASSGVAAISLYEQYV. The CDR3 DNA is TGTGCCAGCAGTGGAGTCGCAGCCATTAGCCTTTACGAGCAGTACGTC.

The rearrangement joins TRBV7-2 to TRBJ2-1; D call uncertain. CDR1 SGHTA and CDR2 FQGNSA come from the germline V gene. The CDR3 covers 13 residues. V shed 1 base and J shed 7 bases, with 8 bases lying between them. CDR3 in DNA: TGTGCCAGCAGCTTAGAGGCCCCGAATGAGCAGTTCTTC. Translating it yields CASSLEAPNEQFF.

This chain links TRBV27 with TRBJ2-7; a possible D gene is TRBD2 (5 bases). V was pared by 4 bases and J by 0 bases, with 7 bases between. The CDR3 has 13 amino acids. Per the germline V gene, CDR1 is MNHEY and CDR2 is SMNVEV (reference sequence). Written as DNA, the CDR3 is TGTGCCAGCAGTTACGGGGTCTCCTACGAGCAGTACGTC. It codes for CASSYGVSYEQYV.

CDR3 loop: CASSLGQMYQETQYF. CDR3 sequence (DNA): TGCGCCAGCAGCCTCGGACAGATGTACCAAGAGACCCAGTACTTC. The chain couples TRBV5-1 to TRBJ2-5, with D possibly matching TRBD1 (6 bases). This CDR3 comprises 15 residues. Trimming stripped 4 bases from V and 0 bases from J, with 13 bases between. Germline lookup yields CDR1 SGHRS and CDR2 YFSETQ.

This clone has only one observation. This sequence joins TRBV5-1 and TRBJ1-6; TRBD1 is a possible D gene (5 bases). Germline V gene sequence: CDR1 SGHRS, CDR2 YFSETQ. The CDR3 is 14 residues long. V was shortened by 2 bases and J by 10 bases, with 13 bases between the two germline ends. The CDR3 protein is CASSFGGENSPLHF. The CDR3 DNA follows: TGCGCCAGCAGCTTCGGGGGGGAAAACTCACCCCTCCACTTT.

V is TRBV7-2 and J is TRBJ2-2, with TRBD2 matching 11 bases. CDR3 length: 15 amino acids. V lost 5 bases, J lost 8 bases, and 7 bases stayed unmatched. CDR1 SGHTA and CDR2 FQGNSA come from the germline V gene. CDR3 nucleotide sequence: TGTGCCAGCAGCACCGGGACTAGCGGAGCGGGGGAGCTGTTTTTT. It specifies CASSTGTSGAGELFF.

The V gene is TRBV30, the J gene TRBJ1-1; D is undetermined. Germline V gene sequence: CDR1 GTSNPN, CDR2 SVGIG (reference sequence). This CDR3 is 13 amino acids long. Trimming cost V 3 bases and J 4 bases, with 12 bases left between them. CDR3 residues: CAWSAERFTEAFF. The CDR3, as DNA: TGTGCCTGGAGCGCGGAAAGATTCACTGAAGCTTTCTTT.

The chain has TRBV5-1 and TRBJ1-3; D is possibly TRBD1 (6 bases). The germline V gene encodes CDR1 SGHRS and CDR2 YFSETQ. Trimming stripped 4 bases from V and 4 bases from J, with 18 bases between. This CDR3 contains 16 residues. This CDR3 reads CASSVSDPGTGNTIYF. The DNA for the CDR3 is TGCGCCAGCAGCGTCAGCGACCCTGGGACAGGAAACACCATATATTTT.

This clone was seen more than once but under ten times. V usage is TRBV7-2 and J usage is TRBJ1-2; a weak D match, TRBD1 (5 bases). The CDR3 is 14 residues long. Germline values: CDR1 SGHTA, CDR2 FQGNSA. V lost 1 base, J lost 4 bases, and 10 bases lay in between. The CDR3 nucleotides read TGTGCCAGCAGCTTAGTGGGGGTCGGCTATGGCTACACCTTC. Protein: CASSLVGVGYGYTF.

This sequence joins TRBV18 and TRBJ1-4, with D possibly being TRBD1 (5 bases). There are 14 residues in the CDR3. From germline, CDR1 is KGHSH and CDR2 LQKENI. V was trimmed by 3 bases and J by 4 bases, leaving 9 bases between them. The CDR3 protein is CASSPTGLNEKLFF. The CDR3 bases are TGTGCCAGCTCACCTACGGGGCTTAATGAAAAACTGTTTTTT.